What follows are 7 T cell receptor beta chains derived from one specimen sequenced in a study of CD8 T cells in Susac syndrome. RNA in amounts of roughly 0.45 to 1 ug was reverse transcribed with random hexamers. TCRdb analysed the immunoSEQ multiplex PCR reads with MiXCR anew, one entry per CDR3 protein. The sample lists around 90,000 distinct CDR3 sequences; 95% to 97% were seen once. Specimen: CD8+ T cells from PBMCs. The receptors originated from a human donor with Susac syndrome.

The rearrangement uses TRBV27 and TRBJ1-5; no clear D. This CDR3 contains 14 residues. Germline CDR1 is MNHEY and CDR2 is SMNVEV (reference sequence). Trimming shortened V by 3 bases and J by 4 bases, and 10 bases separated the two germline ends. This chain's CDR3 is CASSFGRANQPQHF. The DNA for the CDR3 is TGTGCCAGCAGTTTTGGGCGAGCAAATCAGCCCCAGCATTTT.

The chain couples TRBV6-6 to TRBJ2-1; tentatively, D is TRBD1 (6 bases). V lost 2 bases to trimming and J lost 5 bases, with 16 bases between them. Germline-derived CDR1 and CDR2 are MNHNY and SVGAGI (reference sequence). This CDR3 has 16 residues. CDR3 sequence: CASSYQDSPRHNEQFF. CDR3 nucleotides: TGTGCCAGCAGTTACCAGGACAGCCCCCGGCACAATGAGCAGTTCTTC.

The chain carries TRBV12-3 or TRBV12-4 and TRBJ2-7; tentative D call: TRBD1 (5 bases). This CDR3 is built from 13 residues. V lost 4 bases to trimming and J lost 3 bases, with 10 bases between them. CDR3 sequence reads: CASSSRQRYEQYF. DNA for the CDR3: TGTGCCAGCAGTTCCCGACAGCGCTACGAGCAGTACTTC.

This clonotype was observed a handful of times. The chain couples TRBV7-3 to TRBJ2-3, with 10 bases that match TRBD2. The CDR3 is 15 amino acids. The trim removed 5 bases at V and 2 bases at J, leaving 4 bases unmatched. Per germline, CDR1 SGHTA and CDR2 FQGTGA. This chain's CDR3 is CASSPTSGVTDTQYF. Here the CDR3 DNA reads TGTGCCAGCAGCCCCACTAGCGGGGTCACAGATACGCAGTATTTT.

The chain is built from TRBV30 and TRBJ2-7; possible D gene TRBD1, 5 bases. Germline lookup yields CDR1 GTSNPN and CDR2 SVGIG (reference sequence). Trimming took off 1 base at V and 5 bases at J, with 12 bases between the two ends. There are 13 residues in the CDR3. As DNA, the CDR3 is TGTGCCTGGAGTGGGCCCCAGGGAAACGAGCAGTACTTC. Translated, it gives CAWSGPQGNEQYF.

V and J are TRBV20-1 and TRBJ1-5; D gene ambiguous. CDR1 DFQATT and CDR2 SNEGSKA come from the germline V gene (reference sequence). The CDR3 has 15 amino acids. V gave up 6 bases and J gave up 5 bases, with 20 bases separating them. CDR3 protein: CSASGPEKIYQPQHF. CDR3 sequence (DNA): TGCAGTGCATCCGGCCCGGAAAAAATATATCAGCCCCAGCATTTT.

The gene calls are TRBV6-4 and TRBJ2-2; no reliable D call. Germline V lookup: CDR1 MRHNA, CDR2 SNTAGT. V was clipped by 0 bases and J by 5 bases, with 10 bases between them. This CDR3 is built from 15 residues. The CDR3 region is CASSDSIEGTGELFF. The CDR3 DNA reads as TGTGCCAGCAGTGACTCGATAGAAGGAACCGGGGAGCTGTTTTTT.